The 15 T cell receptor beta chains in this list originate from one sample, sequenced in a study of cytomegalovirus exposure and HLA in healthy donors. A multiplex PCR was run with 60 Vbeta primers and 13 Jbeta primers. TCRdb's table, derived via immunoSEQ multiplex PCR, lists solely in-frame clones and lacks some. The data show around 150,000 clones, roughly 80% seen once. Input material: PBMCs. The receptor set was obtained from a man aged 30 to 39 in good health and CMV-seronegative.

This clone was seen a single time. The chain couples TRBV28 to TRBJ2-3; the D gene is possibly TRBD2 (6 bases). From germline, CDR1 is MDHEN and CDR2 SYDVKM. The CDR3 loop spans 15 amino acids. With 8 bases removed from V and 3 bases from J, the gap between germline ends came to 18 bases. The CDR3, as DNA: TGTGCCAGCCTCCTTTACGGGAGTAGAACAGATACGCAGTATTTT. Translation gives CASLLYGSRTDTQYF.

The J gene is TRBJ2-3, the V gene TRBV2; 8 positions match TRBD2. Trimming removed 2 bases from V and 0 bases from J; junction bases left unmatched: 1. Looked up from germline, CDR1 is SNHLY and CDR2 is FYNNEI. This CDR3 has 15 amino acids. CDR3 loop: CASSERGGSTDTQYF. CDR3 bases: TGTGCCAGCAGTGAACGGGGGGGTAGCACAGATACGCAGTATTTT.

Points on this clone: This CDR3 is also generated by other DNA sequences in the sample. The gene calls are TRBV9 and TRBJ1-1; D remains unclear. This CDR3 comprises 13 residues. Germline V gene sequence: CDR1 SGDLS, CDR2 YYNGEE. Trimming left V 2 bases short and J 1 base short, with 6 bases between. Here the CDR3 DNA reads TGTGCCAGCAGCGTCGTCTCGAACACTGAAGCTTTCTTT. Translated: CASSVVSNTEAFF.

This clone has a single count. The V gene is TRBV5-1, the J gene TRBJ1-1, with D possibly matching TRBD1 (6 bases). Germline V gene lookup returns CDR1 SGHRS and CDR2 YFSETQ. V dropped 0 bases and J dropped 2 bases, with 8 bases sitting between them. The CDR3 is 14 residues long. This CDR3 reads CASSLETGNTEAFF. DNA of the CDR3: TGCGCCAGCAGCTTGGAGACAGGAAACACTGAAGCTTTCTTT.

The chain carries TRBV10-1 and TRBJ1-1, with D hard to call. Germline V CDR1 and CDR2: WNHNN, SYGVQD (reference sequence). Trimming removed 1 base from V and 0 bases from J, with 3 bases in between. There are 13 residues in the CDR3. CDR3: CASSEWLNTEAFF. CDR3 in DNA: TGCGCCAGCAGTGAGTGGCTGAACACTGAAGCTTTCTTT.

V and J are TRBV19 and TRBJ1-4, with TRBD1 as a possible D gene (5 bases). V was clipped by 3 bases and J by 7 bases, with 6 bases between them. CDR3 length equals 12 residues. Germline CDR1 reads LNHDA; CDR2 reads SQIVND (reference sequence). In DNA form, the CDR3 reads TGTGCCAGTAGTATCCAGGGTGAAAAACTGTTTTTT. Encoded protein: CASSIQGEKLFF.

In the case of this clone: Relative to the germline gene, one junction end is altered; a read error may explain this. The chain carries TRBV7-9 and TRBJ2-2; 7 positions match TRBD1. This CDR3 comprises 15 residues. Germline CDR1 is SEHNR and CDR2 is FQNEAQ (reference sequence). The CDR3 loop reads CSSSSDRVATGELFF. CDR3 sequence (DNA): TGTTCCAGCAGCTCCGACAGGGTCGCAACCGGGGAGCTGTTTTTT.

This chain uses TRBV25-1 with TRBJ2-7, with D unresolved. Germline CDR1 is MGHDK and CDR2 is SYGVNS. CDR3 length equals 10 residues. Trimming left V 8 bases short and J 4 bases short, with 6 bases between. CDR3 DNA: TGTGCCAGCGGCCTTTACGAGCAGTACTTC. Its protein product is CASGLYEQYF.

This clone was seen a handful of times. V gene TRBV5-1 combines with J gene TRBJ1-1; D is unresolved. Between the trimmed V and J ends, which lost 1 base and 0 bases, there was a span of 4 bases. Per germline, CDR1 SGHRS and CDR2 YFSETQ. This CDR3 region has 13 residues. The CDR3 DNA reads as TGCGCCAGCAGCTTGACTGTGAACACTGAAGCTTTCTTT. Translation gives CASSLTVNTEAFF. The full variable domain, completed using reference TRBV5-1 and TRBJ1-1, is KAGVTQTPRYLIKTRGQQVTLSCSPISGHRSVSWYQQTPGQGLQFLFEYFSETQRNKGNFPGRFSGRQFSNSRSEMNVSTLELGDSALYLCASSLTVNTEAFFGQGTRLTVV.

The chain links TRBV19 to TRBJ2-1; 10 positions match TRBD2. CDR3 length: 15 amino acids. CDR1 is LNHDA, CDR2 SQIVND, per germline (reference sequence). J gave up 8 bases and V 9 bases, and 13 bases lay outside the gene matches. CDR3 residues: CASRTIAGGLDEQFF. For the CDR3, the DNA is TGTGCCAGCCGTACGATAGCGGGGGGCCTGGATGAGCAGTTCTTC.

The rearrangement joins TRBV28 to TRBJ1-2; possible D gene TRBD1, 5 bases. From germline, CDR1 is MDHEN and CDR2 SYDVKM. The CDR3 has 14 amino acids. Deletions cut 5 bases from V and 4 bases from J, with 14 bases between. CDR3 sequence reads: CASSPPTGGYGYTF. CDR3 DNA sequence: TGTGCCAGCAGTCCCCCAACAGGTGGCTATGGCTACACCTTC.

This rearrangement joins TRBV30 to TRBJ2-1; a possible D gene is TRBD2 (5 bases). Trimming stripped 0 bases from V and 6 bases from J, with 9 bases between. CDR3 length: 13 amino acids. Germline-derived CDR1 and CDR2 are GTSNPN and SVGIG (reference sequence). The CDR3 bases are TGTGCCTGGAGTGTAAACCGGGGCAATGAGCAGTTCTTC. It yields the protein CAWSVNRGNEQFF.

This clone was detected only once. The CDR3 sequence: CASSLEPGGSYNEQFF. CDR3 coding DNA: TGTGCCAGCAGCTTAGAACCTGGGGGGTCCTACAATGAGCAGTTCTTC. The chain is built from TRBV7-3 and TRBJ2-1, with D maybe TRBD2 (6 bases). The CDR3 sequence is 16 residues long. V was shortened by 2 bases and J by 1 base, with 12 bases between the two germline ends. Germline V gives CDR1 SGHTA, CDR2 FQGTGA.

This chain uses TRBV7-9 with TRBJ1-5, with TRBD1 matching over 7 bases. The CDR3 runs to 14 residues. Germline-derived CDR1 and CDR2 are SEHNR and FQNEAQ (reference sequence). J lost 7 bases, V lost 3 bases, and 6 bases had no gene match. Written as DNA, the CDR3 is TGTGCCAGCAGCTTTAATGACAGGGAACAGCCCCAGCATTTT. This gives the protein CASSFNDREQPQHF. The whole variable domain, remainder taken from reference TRBV7-9 and TRBJ1-5, is DTGVSQNPRHKITKRGQNVTFRCDPISEHNRLYWYRQTLGQGPEFLTYFQNEAQLEKSRLLSDRFSAERPKGSFSTLEIQRTEQGDSAMYLCASSFNDREQPQHFGDGTRLSIL.

The chain has TRBV6-4 and TRBJ2-1; 13 nucleotides match TRBD2. V dropped 8 bases and J dropped 9; count of bases not matched to a gene: 7. Germline CDR1 MRHNA, CDR2 SNTAGT. This CDR3 is 14 amino acids long. The CDR3 DNA follows: TGTGCCAGCGGCGGACTAGCGGGAGATACTGAGCAGTTCTTC. This sequence encodes CASGGLAGDTEQFF.